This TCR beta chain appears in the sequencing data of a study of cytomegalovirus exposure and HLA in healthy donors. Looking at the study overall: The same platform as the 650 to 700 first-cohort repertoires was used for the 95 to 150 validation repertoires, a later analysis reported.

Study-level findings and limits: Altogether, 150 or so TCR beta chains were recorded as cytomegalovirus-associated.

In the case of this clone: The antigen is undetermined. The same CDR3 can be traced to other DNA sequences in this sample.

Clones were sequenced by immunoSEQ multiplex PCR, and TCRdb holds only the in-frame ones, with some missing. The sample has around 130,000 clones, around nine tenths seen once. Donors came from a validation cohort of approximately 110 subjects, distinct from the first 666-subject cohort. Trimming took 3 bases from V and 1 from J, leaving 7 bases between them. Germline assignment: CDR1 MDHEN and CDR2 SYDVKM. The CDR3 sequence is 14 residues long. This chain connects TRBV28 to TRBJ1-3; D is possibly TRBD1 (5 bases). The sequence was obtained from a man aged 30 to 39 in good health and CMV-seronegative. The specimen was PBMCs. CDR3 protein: CASSLSGSGNTIYF. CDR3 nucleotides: TGTGCCAGCAGTTTGTCAGGGTCTGGAAACACCATATATTTT.